A single sample gave rise to the 15 T cell receptor beta chains below, sequenced in a study of CD8 T cells in ankylosing spondylitis. Each CDR3 protein is one row after TCRdb ran MiXCR on the 5' RACE reads. The top ten hold roughly 29% of the sample, which has 150,000 to 200,000 distinct CDR3 sequences, 11% seen once. The source material was blood, either unsorted or a sorted T cell fraction (not recorded which). The origin of the receptors is a male donor with ankylosing spondylitis or in good health (not recorded which).

This clonotype was seen many times. This chain connects TRBV20-1 to TRBJ1-4, with D unclear. CDR3 length: 15 residues. The V gene lost 3 bases and the J gene lost 4 bases, with 15 bases spanning the gap. Germline CDR1 DFQATT, CDR2 SNEGSKA (reference sequence). CDR3 sequence: CSARDGGRLNEKLFF. Written as DNA, the CDR3 is TGCAGTGCTAGGGACGGTGGCCGACTTAATGAAAAACTGTTTTTT.

V usage is TRBV11-2 and J usage is TRBJ2-7; 11 positions agree with TRBD2. Germline V gives CDR1 SGHAT, CDR2 FQNNGV. The CDR3 loop spans 17 amino acids. Trimming removed 1 base from V and 4 bases from J; junction bases left unmatched: 9. The CDR3 region is CASSLGVGGTSGYEQYF. The CDR3 DNA follows: TGTGCCAGCAGCTTAGGGGTGGGAGGGACTAGCGGATACGAGCAGTACTTC.

The table lists this clonotype with many counts. The chain is built from TRBV6-5 and TRBJ2-1; D not certain. CDR1 is MNHEY, CDR2 SVGAGI, per germline. This CDR3 is 15 amino acids long. Trimming removed 2 bases from V and 5 bases from J, with 13 bases in between. The CDR3 is CASSYRELYNNEQFF. The CDR3 DNA is TGTGCCAGCAGTTACAGGGAATTATATAACAATGAGCAGTTCTTC.

This clonotype turned up a few times. V usage is TRBV11-2 and J usage is TRBJ2-1; D ambiguous. Germline CDR1 SGHAT, CDR2 FQNNGV. The CDR3 is 17 amino acids. V lost 0 bases to trimming and J lost 0 bases, with 12 bases between them. The CDR3 region has the DNA TGTGCCAGCAGCTTAGAGGAGCTCCCGAGCTCCTACAATGAGCAGTTCTTC. This translates into CASSLEELPSSYNEQFF.

This clonotype was seen at least ten times. The chain has TRBV10-3 and TRBJ2-3; the D gene is possibly TRBD2 (5 bases). The CDR3 length is 13 residues. V lost 3 bases and J lost 4, with 8 bases in between. From germline, CDR1 is ENHRY and CDR2 SYGVKD. The CDR3 bases are TGTGCCATCAGTGAACTAGGACCAGATACGCAGTATTTT. Encoded protein: CAISELGPDTQYF.

This clonotype was seen many times. The V call is TRBV4-1, the J call TRBJ2-3, with TRBD2 matching over 9 bases. The V segment lost 0 bases and the J segment 3 bases; nucleotides outside the gene matches: 4. Germline V gene data show CDR1 as MGHRA and CDR2 as YSYEKL. This CDR3 is 16 amino acids long. The CDR3 DNA follows: TGCGCCAGCAGCCAAGATGCGGGACTAGCAACAGATACGCAGTATTTT. Translated: CASSQDAGLATDTQYF.

This clonotype was detected only a few times. The genes are TRBV20-1 and TRBJ2-1; 8 bases match TRBD2. The germline CDR1 and CDR2 sequences are DFQATT and SNEGSKA (reference sequence). V shed 5 bases, J shed 2 bases, and the junction held 8 bases outside the gene matches. The length of the CDR3 is 15 residues. CDR3 DNA sequence: TGCAGTGCTCCCGGGGGGGACTTTCCCTACAATGAGCAGTTCTTC. It specifies CSAPGGDFPYNEQFF.

This clonotype came up many times. J is TRBJ2-2 and V is TRBV5-5; D is uncertain. CDR3 size: 14 residues. In germline, CDR1 is SGHKS, CDR2 YYEKEE (reference sequence). V dropped 1 base and J dropped 4 bases, with 8 bases sitting between them. The CDR3 reads CASSLQVVTGELFF. The CDR3 coding sequence is TGTGCCAGCAGCTTGCAGGTGGTCACCGGGGAGCTGTTTTTT.

Remarks on this clonotype: Since a much larger clone is just one base distant, this may be a read error. The V gene is TRBV3-1, the J gene TRBJ2-4; 13 nucleotides agree with TRBD2. Germline V gives CDR1 LGHDT, CDR2 YNNKEL (reference sequence). This CDR3 has 16 amino acids. The CDR3 nucleotides are TGTGCCATCAGCTATGGGACTAGCGGGACTGGAGACATTCAGTACTTC. This encodes CAISYGTSGTGDIQYF. Full variable domain (remainder filled in from reference TRBV3-1 and TRBJ2-4): DTAVSQTPKYLVTQMGNDKSIKCEQNLGHDTMYWYKQDSKKFLKIMFSYNNKELIINETVPNRFSPKSPDKAHLNLHINSLELGDSAVYFCAISYGTSGTGDIQYFGAGTRLSVL.

Details on this clonotype: This may be a read error, as it is one base from a much larger clone. The V call is TRBV10-3, the J call TRBJ2-3; TRBD2 might be the D (5 bases). V shed 4 bases and J shed 4 bases, with 9 bases lying between them. Germline lookup yields CDR1 ENHRY and CDR2 SYGVKD. The CDR3 runs to 13 residues. The CDR3 coding sequence is TGTGCCATCAGTGGGTCGAGGGCAGATACGCAGTATTTT. Its translation: CAISGSRADTQYF.

This clonotype showed up many times. The chain uses TRBV9 and TRBJ1-4; D may be TRBD1 (5 bases). Between the trimmed V and J ends, which lost 0 bases and 5 bases, there was a span of 20 bases. Germline V gene data show CDR1 as SGDLS and CDR2 as YYNGEE. There are 18 residues in the CDR3. CDR3 amino acids: CASSVVPLAGTRNEKLFF. In DNA, the CDR3 is TGTGCCAGCAGCGTAGTCCCGCTTGCCGGGACGAGGAATGAAAAACTGTTTTTT. Full variable domain (rest looked up from reference TRBV9 and TRBJ1-4): DSGVTQTPKHLITATGQRVTLRCSPRSGDLSVYWYQQSLDQGLQFLIQYYNGEERAKGNILERFSAQQFPDLHSELNLSSLELGDSALYFCASSVVPLAGTRNEKLFFGSGTQLSVL.

This clonotype was seen at least ten times. J is TRBJ2-3 and V is TRBV6-1; either TRBD1 or TRBD2 may fit D (6 bases each). Germline CDR1 reads MNHNS; CDR2 reads SASEGT. This CDR3 contains 15 residues. Trimming took 4 bases from V and 3 from J, leaving 14 bases between them. CDR3 residues: CASSGSGAYTDTQYF. In nucleotides, the CDR3 is TGTGCCAGCAGTGGCTCGGGGGCGTATACAGATACGCAGTATTTT.

This clonotype was counted at least ten times. The rearrangement links TRBV15 to TRBJ1-1; D unclear. CDR3 length: 13 residues. Trimming shortened V by 0 bases and J by 10 bases, and 12 bases separated the two germline ends. Germline V gene data show CDR1 as LNHNV and CDR2 as YYDKDF (reference sequence). In DNA, the CDR3 is TGTGCCACCAGCAGAGACCTCGGAGGCCGAGCTTTCTTT. Translated, it gives CATSRDLGGRAFF.

The V gene is TRBV12-3 or TRBV12-4, the J gene TRBJ2-2; 8 bases map to TRBD2. The ends lost 5 bases at V and 8 bases at J; junction bases unmatched: 7. The CDR3 sequence is 14 residues long. The CDR3 reads CASSPAGALGELFF. DNA for the CDR3: TGTGCCAGCAGTCCAGCGGGAGCCCTGGGGGAGCTGTTTTTT.

This clonotype has at least ten counts. This chain uses TRBV20-1 with TRBJ1-1; tentative D call: TRBD1 (5 bases). Looked up from germline, CDR1 is DFQATT and CDR2 is SNEGSKA (reference sequence). CDR3 length: 13 amino acids. V was trimmed by 1 base and J by 3 bases, leaving 9 bases between them. CDR3 sequence reads: CSARAGGYTEAFF. CDR3 sequence (DNA): TGCAGTGCTAGAGCTGGGGGATACACTGAAGCTTTCTTT.